The sequence of this T cell receptor (beta chain) was determined in a study of shared clonotypes between healthy human individuals. Germline assignment: CDR1 SGHRS and CDR2 YFSETQ. Deletions cut 1 base from V and 2 bases from J, with 10 bases between. This CDR3 region has 14 residues. The protocol was immunoSEQ multiplex PCR, while the TCRdb copy is restricted to in-frame clones and leaves out a portion. This table has roughly 2.2 million clones, roughly 93% appearing once. A note on this clone: Other nucleotide sequences from this sample produce the same CDR3.

Sequenced: naive CD4+ T cells from PBMCs. Sample subset: CD45RA+ positively selected. The receptor's source is a young man in good health. Some clones in this sample may be carry-over from other donors' samples. The rearrangement joins TRBV5-1 to TRBJ2-7; a weak D match, TRBD1 (5 bases). CDR3 nucleotide sequence: TGCGCCAGCAGCTTGCAGGGCCCTACCTACGAGCAGTACTTC. Protein product: CASSLQGPTYEQYF.